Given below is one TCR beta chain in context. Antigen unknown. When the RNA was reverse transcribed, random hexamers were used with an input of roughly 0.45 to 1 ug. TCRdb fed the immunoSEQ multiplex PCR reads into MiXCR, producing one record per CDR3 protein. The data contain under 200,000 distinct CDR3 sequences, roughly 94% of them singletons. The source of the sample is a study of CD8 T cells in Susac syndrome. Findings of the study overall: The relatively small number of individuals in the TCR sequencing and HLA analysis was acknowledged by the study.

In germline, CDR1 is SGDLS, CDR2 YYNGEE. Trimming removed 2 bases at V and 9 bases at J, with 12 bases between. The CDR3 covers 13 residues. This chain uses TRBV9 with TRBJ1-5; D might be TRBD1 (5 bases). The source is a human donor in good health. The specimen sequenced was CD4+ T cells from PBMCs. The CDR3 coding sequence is TGTGCCAGCAGCGTGTCTCCCGGGGCGCCCCAGCATTTT. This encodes CASSVSPGAPQHF.